Listed here are 29 T cell receptor beta chains from one sample, sequenced in a study of T-cell reconstitution after alpha-beta-depleted transplantation in children. Library preparation (for TCRbeta) was performed with unique molecular identifiers. TCRdb re-derived calls from the PCR reads in MiXCR, one entry per CDR3 protein. The table includes roughly 100,000 distinct CDR3 sequences, roughly 8.8% detected once. The specimen was PBMCs from the stem cell graft donor, collected from the stem cell graft. Receptors were obtained from a human donor who donated a stem cell graft to a child with congenital amegakaryocytic thrombocytopenia.

The table lists this clonotype with many counts. The chain employs TRBV29-1 and TRBJ2-3; no firm D call. The germline V and J ends were trimmed by 6 bases and 7 bases, with 20 bases remaining between them. Germline CDR1 and CDR2: SQVTM and ANQGSEA. The CDR3 consists of 14 residues. The CDR3 DNA reads as TGCAGCGTCAAGAATTATGGTACCACGAATACGCAGTATTTT. Amino acid sequence: CSVKNYGTTNTQYF.

The table lists this clonotype with many counts. The V and J genes are TRBV27 and TRBJ2-7; the D gene is possibly TRBD1 (6 bases). CDR1 and CDR2 (germline): MNHEY, SMNVEV (reference sequence). The V end was cut by 0 bases, the J end by 2 bases, with 14 bases between. The CDR3 consists of 16 residues. The CDR3 DNA is TGTGCCAGCAGTTTATCCCAGACAGGTACAACCTACGAGCAGTACTTC. As protein: CASSLSQTGTTYEQYF.

This clonotype was seen many times. The chain carries TRBV12-3 or TRBV12-4 and TRBJ2-7; D is ambiguous. Trimming removed 4 bases at V and 0 bases at J, with 7 bases between. This CDR3 region has 13 residues. This CDR3 is CASSSPVSYEQYF. In nucleotides, the CDR3 is TGTGCCAGCAGTTCCCCCGTCTCCTACGAGCAGTACTTC.

Ten or more counts support this clonotype. The chain is built from TRBV5-1 and TRBJ1-6, with D unclear. CDR1 and CDR2 (germline): SGHRS, YFSETQ. The V and J ends lost 0 bases and 0 bases respectively, with 7 bases between them. CDR3 length: 16 amino acids. The CDR3 nucleotides read TGCGCCAGCAGCTTGGACCAGAGCTCCTATAATTCACCCCTCCACTTT. It codes for CASSLDQSSYNSPLHF.

This clonotype was observed many times. The gene calls are TRBV5-1 and TRBJ2-7, with D perhaps TRBD1 or TRBD2 (5 bases each). Germline CDR1 is SGHRS and CDR2 is YFSETQ. V shed 6 bases and J shed 0 bases, with 13 bases lying between them. The CDR3 is 14 residues long. CDR3 nucleotides: TGCGCCAGCAAAGGGACGGATAACTCCTACGAGCAGTACTTC. This sequence encodes CASKGTDNSYEQYF.

This clonotype was recorded at least ten times. This rearrangement joins TRBV4-2 to TRBJ1-1, with D hard to call. The V and J ends lost 0 bases and 0 bases respectively, with 8 bases between them. Germline-derived CDR1 and CDR2 are LGHNA and YNFKEQ. The CDR3 contains 15 residues. This CDR3 is CASSQEPRLNTEAFF. The CDR3 nucleotides read TGTGCCAGCAGCCAAGAGCCCAGACTGAACACTGAAGCTTTCTTT.

This clonotype was seen repeatedly, ten times or more. The V gene is TRBV20-1, the J gene TRBJ1-1; D is perhaps TRBD1 (5 bases). The V gene lost 1 base and the J gene lost 1 base, with 10 bases spanning the gap. This CDR3 spans 14 amino acids. Germline assignment: CDR1 DFQATT and CDR2 SNEGSKA (reference sequence). The CDR3 coding sequence is TGCAGTGCTAGAGTTCCCGGGGCGAACACTGAAGCTTTCTTT. Translated: CSARVPGANTEAFF.

This clonotype was observed a handful of times. This rearrangement joins TRBV12-3 or TRBV12-4 to TRBJ2-1, with a tentative D call TRBD2 (6 bases). The V and J ends lost 2 bases and 4 bases respectively, with 12 bases between them. The CDR3 covers 15 residues. CDR3: CASSLWTNRYNEQFF. The CDR3 region has the DNA TGTGCCAGCAGTTTATGGACTAACAGGTACAATGAGCAGTTCTTC.

This clonotype appeared many times. The V gene is TRBV5-6, the J gene TRBJ2-7, with 9 bases fitting TRBD1. V gave up 1 base and J gave up 7 bases; unmatched junction bases: 9. Germline V CDR1 and CDR2: SGHDT, YYEEEE. The CDR3 loop spans 15 amino acids. In nucleotides, the CDR3 is TGTGCCAGCAGCTTGAATGGACAGGGGACTCGAGAGCAGTACTTC. Protein sequence: CASSLNGQGTREQYF.

This clonotype was observed at least ten times. The gene calls are TRBV9 and TRBJ1-2; 7 positions match TRBD1. CDR3 length: 15 residues. V trimming: 3 bases; J trimming: 3 bases; junction bases outside the gene matches: 8. In germline, CDR1 is SGDLS, CDR2 YYNGEE. Written as DNA, the CDR3 is TGTGCCAGCAGCGAAGCCCCCGGGACAGACTATGGCTACACCTTC. Translated, it gives CASSEAPGTDYGYTF.

Many counts were recorded for this clonotype. The V and J genes are TRBV20-1 and TRBJ2-1, with 9 bases fitting TRBD1. CDR3 length: 16 amino acids. V gave up 2 bases and J gave up 5 bases; unmatched junction bases: 10. The germline CDR1 and CDR2 sequences are DFQATT and SNEGSKA (reference sequence). Here the CDR3 reads CSARTPPGQGNNEQFF. The CDR3 DNA is TGCAGTGCTAGAACCCCCCCGGGACAGGGAAACAATGAGCAGTTCTTC.

This clonotype was seen repeatedly, ten times or more. The genes are TRBV4-1 and TRBJ2-7, with 7 bases aligning to TRBD2. This CDR3 has 15 amino acids. The germline V gene has CDR1 MGHRA and CDR2 YSYEKL. V dropped 5 bases and J dropped 2; count of bases not matched to a gene: 9. CDR3 bases: TGCGCCAGCAGCGTAACGAGCGGGGAGACCTACGAGCAGTACTTC. Its protein is CASSVTSGETYEQYF.

This clonotype was observed a handful of times. This chain links TRBV15 with TRBJ2-3; 11 bases fit TRBD1. The CDR3 covers 14 residues. The junction had 6 bases not matched to a gene; V was cut back by 9 bases and J by 4 bases. Germline assignment: CDR1 LNHNV and CDR2 YYDKDF (reference sequence). The DNA of the CDR3 is TGTGCCACTGGACAGGGGGCCTCCCCAGATACGCAGTATTTT. Amino acid sequence: CATGQGASPDTQYF.

This clonotype was detected many times. The J gene is TRBJ2-6, the V gene TRBV5-1; D remains unclear. Trimming removed 4 bases from V and 0 bases from J, with 14 bases in between. This CDR3 region has 17 residues. CDR1 SGHRS and CDR2 YFSETQ come from the germline V gene. CDR3 residues: CASSLQVFLSGANVLTF. DNA of the CDR3: TGCGCCAGCAGCCTCCAAGTTTTCCTCTCTGGGGCCAACGTCCTGACTTTC.

This clonotype was counted many times. The rearrangement links TRBV28 to TRBJ2-5, with 11 bases aligning to TRBD1. Germline V gene data show CDR1 as MDHEN and CDR2 as SYDVKM. This CDR3 spans 15 amino acids. Trimming removed 3 bases from V and 1 base from J; junction bases left unmatched: 1. This CDR3 reads CASSFGTGGQETQYF. The CDR3 coding sequence is TGTGCCAGCAGTTTTGGGACAGGGGGCCAAGAGACCCAGTACTTC.

This clonotype has at least ten counts. The chain's CDR3 is CASSQAGGPGGTQYF. The CDR3 DNA reads as TGTGCCAGCAGCCAAGCGGGGGGGCCCGGTGGGACCCAGTACTTC. The rearrangement links TRBV5-6 to TRBJ2-5, with 10 bases lining up with TRBD2. Trimming at V came to 4 bases and at J to 7 bases, leaving 10 bases not matched to a gene. CDR1 SGHDT and CDR2 YYEEEE come from the germline V gene. The CDR3 is 15 amino acids.

This clonotype has a handful of counts. The chain uses TRBV29-1 and TRBJ1-5, with 7 bases fitting TRBD1. V lost 6 bases, J lost 2 bases, and 7 bases stayed unmatched. CDR3 length: 14 amino acids. CDR1 SQVTM and CDR2 ANQGSEA come from the germline V gene. CDR3 amino acids: CSVAGQVGNQPQHF. The CDR3 DNA sequence: TGCAGCGTAGCAGGACAGGTGGGCAATCAGCCCCAGCATTTT.

The gene calls are TRBV2 and TRBJ2-2; D not resolved. The CDR3 length is 13 residues. Trimming pared 11 bases from V and 6 bases from J, leaving 16 bases between. CDR1 SNHLY and CDR2 FYNNEI come from the germline V gene. The CDR3 loop reads CAFQNIRSGELFF. The CDR3 DNA is TGTGCCTTCCAGAATATAAGGTCCGGGGAGCTGTTTTTT.

The sample holds many counts of this clonotype. The chain is built from TRBV10-3 and TRBJ2-3; 9 bases match TRBD2. The V gene end was trimmed by 10 bases and the J gene end by 1 base; junction bases not matched to a gene: 3. Germline V lookup: CDR1 ENHRY, CDR2 SYGVKD. This CDR3 has 13 amino acids. The CDR3 nucleotides are TGTGCCACTAGCGGGGAGGGCACAGATACGCAGTATTTT. The encoded protein is CATSGEGTDTQYF.

This clonotype was counted at least ten times. This chain connects TRBV18 to TRBJ1-1, with a tentative D call TRBD1 (5 bases). This CDR3 spans 16 amino acids. The germline CDR1 and CDR2 sequences are KGHSH and LQKENI. Trimming took off 1 base at V and 5 bases at J, with 17 bases between the two ends. The CDR3 DNA sequence: TGTGCCAGCTCACCACAGGAGGGGCCAGGGAGTACTGAAGCTTTCTTT. It specifies CASSPQEGPGSTEAFF.

In this sample, this clonotype turned up many times. The chain links TRBV20-1 to TRBJ1-5; D is possibly TRBD1 (5 bases). CDR1 is DFQATT and CDR2 is SNEGSKA in the germline V gene (reference sequence). Trimming pared 8 bases from V and 2 bases from J, leaving 13 bases between. The CDR3 loop spans 13 amino acids. The CDR3 protein is CSHGGGGNQPQHF. CDR3 nucleotide sequence: TGCAGTCACGGGGGGGGAGGCAATCAGCCCCAGCATTTT.

Concerning this clonotype itself: A read error may explain this, as a much larger clone is one base away. The J gene is TRBJ2-5, the V gene TRBV2; perhaps TRBD2 as D (5 bases). CDR3 length equals 14 residues. The germline gives CDR1 SNHLY, CDR2 FYNNEI. V gave up 4 bases and J gave up 5 bases, with 14 bases separating them. This chain's CDR3 is CASSVKRSHETQYF. The CDR3 DNA reads as TGTGCCAGCAGTGTCAAGCGGTCCCACGAGACCCAGTACTTC. Variable domain in full (rest from reference TRBV2 and TRBJ2-5): EPEVTQTPSHQVTQMGQEVILRCVPISNHLYFYWYRQILGQKVEFLVSFYNNEISEKSEIFDDQFSVERPDGSNFTLKIRSTKLEDSAMYFCASSVKRSHETQYFGPGTRLLVL.

This clonotype has ten or more counts. The chain joins TRBV7-2 to TRBJ2-7; TRBD2 might be the D (5 bases). The ends were cut back, 3 bases at V and 3 bases at J, with 9 bases in the middle. This CDR3 region has 13 residues. Looked up from germline, CDR1 is SGHTA and CDR2 is FQGNSA. As DNA, the CDR3 is TGTGCCAGCAGCTTTGAGGGCAGCTACGAGCAGTACTTC. It specifies CASSFEGSYEQYF.

This clonotype has ten or more counts. V usage is TRBV7-2 and J usage is TRBJ1-2; D is unclear. Trimming took off 0 bases at V and 6 bases at J, with 14 bases between the two ends. CDR1 and CDR2 from the germline V gene are SGHTA and FQGNSA. CDR3 size: 15 residues. The chain's CDR3 is CASSLAVRVENGYTF. In DNA form, the CDR3 reads TGTGCCAGCAGCTTAGCGGTCCGGGTTGAAAATGGCTACACCTTC.

This clonotype has ten or more counts. The chain employs TRBV7-2 and TRBJ1-5; 7 bases agree with TRBD1. CDR1 and CDR2 (germline): SGHTA, FQGNSA. CDR3 length: 16 residues. V lost 4 bases to trimming and J lost 0 bases; unmatched junction nucleotides: 6. CDR3 sequence: CASSSSGGNSNQPQHF. DNA of the CDR3: TGTGCCAGCAGCTCGTCAGGGGGTAATAGCAATCAGCCCCAGCATTTT.

This clonotype was counted many times. The chain recombines TRBV5-5 with TRBJ2-3; no definite D call. The CDR3 is 15 amino acids. Trimming took off 2 bases at V and 2 bases at J, with 12 bases between the two ends. Germline V gene sequence: CDR1 SGHKS, CDR2 YYEKEE (reference sequence). CDR3 loop: CASSLPSGYTDTQYF. For the CDR3, the DNA is TGTGCCAGCAGCTTACCCTCGGGTTACACAGATACGCAGTATTTT.

Details on this clonotype: This likely stems from a read error, as it lies one base from a far larger clone. V is TRBV7-2 and J is TRBJ1-5; no clear D gene. Germline CDR1 is SGHTA and CDR2 is FQGNSA. V lost 1 base to trimming and J lost 0 bases, with 4 bases between them. The length of the CDR3 is 14 residues. The CDR3 nucleotides are TGTGCCAGCAGCTTAGGGGTTAGCAATCAGCCCCAGCATTTT. It codes for CASSLGVSNQPQHF.

This clonotype was seen more than once but under ten times. The chain joins TRBV7-9 to TRBJ1-5; no reliable D call. In germline, CDR1 is SEHNR, CDR2 FQNEAQ (reference sequence). The CDR3 is 14 amino acids. The V end lost 7 bases, the J end lost 0 bases, and 10 bases lay between the germline ends. This CDR3 is CASTGEDSNQPQHF. The CDR3 region has the DNA TGTGCCAGCACGGGCGAGGATAGCAATCAGCCCCAGCATTTT. Combining the CDR3 with reference TRBV7-9 and TRBJ1-5 gives the whole variable domain DTGVSQNPRHKITKRGQNVTFRCDPISEHNRLYWYRQTLGQGPEFLTYFQNEAQLEKSRLLSDRFSAERPKGSFSTLEIQRTEQGDSAMYLCASTGEDSNQPQHFGDGTRLSIL.

This clonotype has at least ten counts. The V call is TRBV10-2, the J call TRBJ2-7, with a possible D match to TRBD2 (5 bases). The germline CDR1 and CDR2 sequences are WSHSY and SAAADI. The CDR3 has 13 amino acids. The ends were cut back, 6 bases at V and 2 bases at J, with 11 bases in the middle. CDR3 loop: CASREGSTYEQYF. The CDR3 bases are TGCGCCAGCAGGGAAGGGAGCACCTACGAGCAGTACTTC.